Listed here are 8 T cell receptor beta chains from one sample, sequenced in a study of EBV T-cell therapy then PD-1 blockade in nasopharyngeal carcinoma. The repertoire was sequenced with immunoSEQ multiplex PCR; TCRdb's copy has only in-frame clones and lacks some. Here the sample spans some 15,000 clones, about 85% being singletons. These receptors' antigens are unknown. Treatment noted: AdE1-LMPpoly-expanded autologous EBV-specific T-cell therapy followed by anti-PD-1 nivolumab. Sequences were derived from CD8+ T cells from blood, sampled around day 100 from a patient whose treatment included autologous EBV-specific T cells and nivolumab. These TCRs come from a man between 35 and 55 years old with nasopharyngeal carcinoma.

This chain links TRBV6-4 with TRBJ2-2; D uncertain. The V end lost 2 bases, the J end lost 3 bases, and 4 bases lay between the germline ends. CDR3 length: 13 amino acids. The germline CDR1 and CDR2 sequences are MRHNA and SNTAGT. CDR3 DNA: TGTGCCAGCAGTGACACGGACACCGGGGAGCTGTTTTTT. It specifies CASSDTDTGELFF.

The table lists this clone with a count of one. V is TRBV7-9 and J is TRBJ2-7, with 10 positions matching TRBD1. The CDR3 loop spans 14 amino acids. Germline CDR1 and CDR2: SEHNR and FQNEAQ (reference sequence). The V segment lost 4 bases and the J segment 4 bases; nucleotides outside the gene matches: 4. The CDR3 reads CASSSPGQGYEQYF. CDR3 sequence (DNA): TGTGCCAGCAGCTCACCGGGACAGGGGTACGAGCAGTACTTC.

V usage is TRBV6-5 and J usage is TRBJ2-3; D unresolved. Deletions cut 2 bases from V and 5 bases from J, with 11 bases between. Germline CDR1 MNHEY, CDR2 SVGAGI. The CDR3 covers 14 residues. The CDR3 DNA reads as TGTGCCAGCAGTTACGACTCCTTCGGAGATACGCAGTATTTT. It translates to CASSYDSFGDTQYF.

V is TRBV12-5 and J is TRBJ1-5; D possibly corresponds to TRBD1 (6 bases). Germline lookup yields CDR1 LGHNT and CDR2 FRNRAP. This CDR3 is 15 amino acids long. With 6 bases removed from V and 6 bases from J, the gap between germline ends came to 18 bases. CDR3 in DNA: TGTGCTAGTGGCCCTAACGGGGGCGGTGGTCAGCCCCAGCATTTT. Its translation: CASGPNGGGGQPQHF.

CDR3 region: CASSLYHTGELFF. The CDR3, as DNA: TGTGCCAGCAGCTTATATCACACCGGGGAGCTGTTTTTT. This sequence joins TRBV11-3 and TRBJ2-2; no reliable D call. CDR1 and CDR2 from the germline V gene are SGHNT and YENEEA. CDR3 size: 13 residues. V lost 2 bases, J lost 3 bases, and 4 bases lay in between.

This clone counts as large (0.1 to 1%). The V call is TRBV6-6, the J call TRBJ2-1; weak D call: TRBD1 (5 bases). Per the germline V gene, CDR1 is MNHNY and CDR2 is SVGAGI (reference sequence). V lost 5 bases, J lost 0 bases, and 11 bases lay in between. The CDR3 has 15 residues. CDR3 DNA sequence: TGTGCCAGCAGTCTCGAGGACAACTCCTACAATGAGCAGTTCTTC. It encodes CASSLEDNSYNEQFF.

The chain recombines TRBV5-1 with TRBJ1-1; D may be TRBD1 (6 bases). CDR3 length: 14 amino acids. Trimming stripped 5 bases from V and 1 base from J, with 12 bases between. Germline lookup yields CDR1 SGHRS and CDR2 YFSETQ. The CDR3 DNA reads TGCGCCAGCAGTTGGGGGGCAGGGAACACTGAAGCTTTCTTT. It translates to CASSWGAGNTEAFF.

The chain joins TRBV24-1 to TRBJ2-1; the D gene is possibly TRBD1 (5 bases). The CDR3 is 15 amino acids. V dropped 3 bases and J dropped 1 base, with 9 bases sitting between them. The germline V gene has CDR1 KGHDR and CDR2 SFDVKD. The DNA of the CDR3 is TGTGCCACCAGTGATACAGGAGATTCCTACAATGAGCAGTTCTTC. Its protein product is CATSDTGDSYNEQFF.